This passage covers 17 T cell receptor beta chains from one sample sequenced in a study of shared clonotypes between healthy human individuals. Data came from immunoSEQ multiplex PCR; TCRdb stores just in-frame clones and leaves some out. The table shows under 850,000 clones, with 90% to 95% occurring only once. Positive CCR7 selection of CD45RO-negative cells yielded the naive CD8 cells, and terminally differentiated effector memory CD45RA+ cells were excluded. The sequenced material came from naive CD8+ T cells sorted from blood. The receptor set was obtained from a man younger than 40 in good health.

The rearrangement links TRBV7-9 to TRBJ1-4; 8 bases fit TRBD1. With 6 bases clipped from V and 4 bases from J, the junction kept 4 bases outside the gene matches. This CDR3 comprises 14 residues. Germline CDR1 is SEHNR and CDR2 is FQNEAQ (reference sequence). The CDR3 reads CASRQTGDNEKLFF. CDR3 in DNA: TGTGCCAGCAGACAGACAGGGGATAATGAAAAACTGTTTTTT. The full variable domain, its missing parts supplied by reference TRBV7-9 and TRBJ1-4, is DTGVSQNPRHKITKRGQNVTFRCDPISEHNRLYWYRQTLGQGPEFLTYFQNEAQLEKSRLLSDRFSAERPKGSFSTLEIQRTEQGDSAMYLCASRQTGDNEKLFFGSGTQLSVL.

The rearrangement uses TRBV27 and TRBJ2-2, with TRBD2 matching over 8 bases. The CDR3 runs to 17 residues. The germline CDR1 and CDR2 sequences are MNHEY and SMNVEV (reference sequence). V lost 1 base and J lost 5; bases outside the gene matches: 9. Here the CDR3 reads CASSLFSGSGETGELFF. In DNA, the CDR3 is TGTGCCAGCAGTTTATTCTCGGGTAGCGGGGAGACCGGGGAGCTGTTTTTT.

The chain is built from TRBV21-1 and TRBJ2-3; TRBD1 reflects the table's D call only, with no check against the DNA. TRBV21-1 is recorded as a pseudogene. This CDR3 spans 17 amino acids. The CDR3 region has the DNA TGTGCCAGCAGCAAAGCGCTGGGCCAGGGGGTCACAGATACGCAGTATTTT. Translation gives CASSKALGQGVTDTQYF.

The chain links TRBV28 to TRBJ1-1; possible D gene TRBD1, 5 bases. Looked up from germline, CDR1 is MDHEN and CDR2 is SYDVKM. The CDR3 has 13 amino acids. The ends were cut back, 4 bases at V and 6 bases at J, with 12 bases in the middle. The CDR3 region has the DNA TGTGCCAGCAGTTACTCAGGGACCTCTGAAGCTTTCTTT. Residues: CASSYSGTSEAFF.

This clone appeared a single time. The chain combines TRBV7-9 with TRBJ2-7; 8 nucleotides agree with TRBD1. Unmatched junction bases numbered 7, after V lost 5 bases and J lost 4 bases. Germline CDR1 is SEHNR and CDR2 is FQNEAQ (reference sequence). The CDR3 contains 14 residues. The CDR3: CASSHPDRVYEQYF. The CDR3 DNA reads TGTGCCAGCAGCCACCCGGACAGGGTGTACGAGCAGTACTTC. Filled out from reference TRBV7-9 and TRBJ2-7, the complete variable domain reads DTGVSQNPRHKITKRGQNVTFRCDPISEHNRLYWYRQTLGQGPEFLTYFQNEAQLEKSRLLSDRFSAERPKGSFSTLEIQRTEQGDSAMYLCASSHPDRVYEQYFGPGTRLTVT.

The CDR3 protein is CASSSGTGTYEQYF. DNA of the CDR3: TGCGCCAGCAGCTCCGGGACAGGGACTTACGAGCAGTACTTC. V usage is TRBV4-1 and J usage is TRBJ2-7, with 9 bases lining up with TRBD1. The germline CDR1 and CDR2 sequences are MGHRA and YSYEKL. CDR3 length: 14 amino acids. V shed 5 bases and J 4 bases; nucleotides not matched to a gene: 6.

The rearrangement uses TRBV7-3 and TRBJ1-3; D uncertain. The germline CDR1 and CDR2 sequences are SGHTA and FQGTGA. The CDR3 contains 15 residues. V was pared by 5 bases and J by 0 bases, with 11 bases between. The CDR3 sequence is CASSPDGSSGNTIYF. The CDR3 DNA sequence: TGTGCCAGCAGCCCGGACGGCAGCTCTGGAAACACCATATATTTT. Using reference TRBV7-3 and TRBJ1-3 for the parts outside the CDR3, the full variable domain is GAGVSQTPSNKVTEKGKYVELRCDPISGHTALYWYRQSLGQGPEFLIYFQGTGAADDSGLPNDRFFAVRPEGSVSTLKIQRTERGDSAVYLCASSPDGSSGNTIYFGEGSWLTVV.

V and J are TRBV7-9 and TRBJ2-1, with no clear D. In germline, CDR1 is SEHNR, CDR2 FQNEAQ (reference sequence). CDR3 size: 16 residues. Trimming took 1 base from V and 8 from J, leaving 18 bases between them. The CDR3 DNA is TGTGCCAGCAGCTTAGGTTCGGGTAAGGCATCCCATGAGCAGTTCTTC. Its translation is CASSLGSGKASHEQFF.

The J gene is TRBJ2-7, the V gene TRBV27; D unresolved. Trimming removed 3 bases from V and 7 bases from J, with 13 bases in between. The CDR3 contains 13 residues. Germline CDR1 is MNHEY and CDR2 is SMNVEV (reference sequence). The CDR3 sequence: CASSFSPSLEQYF. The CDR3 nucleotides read TGTGCCAGCAGTTTCTCCCCGAGTTTGGAGCAGTACTTC.

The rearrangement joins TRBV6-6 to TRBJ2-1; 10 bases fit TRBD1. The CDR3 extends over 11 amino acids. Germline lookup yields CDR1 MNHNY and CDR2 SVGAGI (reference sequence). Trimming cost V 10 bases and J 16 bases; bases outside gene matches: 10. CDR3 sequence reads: CATTERDRGFF. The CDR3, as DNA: TGTGCCACCACCGAGAGGGACAGGGGTTTCTTC.

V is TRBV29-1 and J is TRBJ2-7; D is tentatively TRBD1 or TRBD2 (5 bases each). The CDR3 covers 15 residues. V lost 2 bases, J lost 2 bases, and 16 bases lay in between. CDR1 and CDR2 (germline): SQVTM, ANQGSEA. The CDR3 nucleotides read TGCAGCGTTGAATTAATGGGGGACGAGACCTACGAGCAGTACTTC. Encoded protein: CSVELMGDETYEQYF.

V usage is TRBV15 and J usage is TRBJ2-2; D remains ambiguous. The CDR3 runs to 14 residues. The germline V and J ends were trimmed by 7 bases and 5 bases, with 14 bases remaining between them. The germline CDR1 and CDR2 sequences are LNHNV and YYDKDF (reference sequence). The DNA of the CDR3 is TGTGCCACCACCCTCAGGTCCCGGACCGGGGAGCTGTTTTTT. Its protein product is CATTLRSRTGELFF.

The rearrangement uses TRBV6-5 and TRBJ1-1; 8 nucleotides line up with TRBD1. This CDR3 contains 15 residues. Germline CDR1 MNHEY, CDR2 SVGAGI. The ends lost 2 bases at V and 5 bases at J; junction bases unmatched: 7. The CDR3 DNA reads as TGTGCCAGCAGTTACCTGACAGGGGCGGGAACTGAAGCTTTCTTT. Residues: CASSYLTGAGTEAFF.

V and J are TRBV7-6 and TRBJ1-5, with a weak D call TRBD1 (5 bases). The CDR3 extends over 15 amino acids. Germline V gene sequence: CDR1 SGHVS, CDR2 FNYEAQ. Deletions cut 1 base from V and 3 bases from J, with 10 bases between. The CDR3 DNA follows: TGTGCCAGCAGCTTAGAGGGGAAATTCAATCAGCCCCAGCATTTT. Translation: CASSLEGKFNQPQHF. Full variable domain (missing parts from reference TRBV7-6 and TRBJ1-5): GAGVSQSPRYKVTKRGQDVALRCDPISGHVSLYWYRQALGQGPEFLTYFNYEAQQDKSGLPNDRFSAERPEGSISTLTIQRTEQRDSAMYRCASSLEGKFNQPQHFGDGTRLSIL.

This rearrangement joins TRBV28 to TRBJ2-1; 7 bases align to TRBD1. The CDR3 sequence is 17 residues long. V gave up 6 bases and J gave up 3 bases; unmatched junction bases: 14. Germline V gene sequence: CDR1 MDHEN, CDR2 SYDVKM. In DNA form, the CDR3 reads TGTGCCAGCAGCGACCGACAGACAGGGTCCATCTACAATGAGCAGTTCTTC. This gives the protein CASSDRQTGSIYNEQFF.

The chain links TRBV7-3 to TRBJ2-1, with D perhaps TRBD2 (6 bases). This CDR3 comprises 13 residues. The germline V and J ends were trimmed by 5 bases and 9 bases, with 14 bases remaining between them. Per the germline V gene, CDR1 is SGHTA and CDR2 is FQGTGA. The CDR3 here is CASSGDRDFEQFF. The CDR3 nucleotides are TGTGCCAGCAGCGGGGACCGGGACTTTGAGCAGTTCTTC.

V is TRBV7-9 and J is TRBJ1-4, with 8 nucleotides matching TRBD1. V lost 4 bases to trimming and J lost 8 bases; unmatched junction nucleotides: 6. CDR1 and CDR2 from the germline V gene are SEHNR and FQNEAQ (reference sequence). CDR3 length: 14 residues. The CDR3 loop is CASSYGQGNEKLFF. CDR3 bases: TGTGCCAGCAGCTACGGACAGGGTAACGAAAAACTGTTTTTT.